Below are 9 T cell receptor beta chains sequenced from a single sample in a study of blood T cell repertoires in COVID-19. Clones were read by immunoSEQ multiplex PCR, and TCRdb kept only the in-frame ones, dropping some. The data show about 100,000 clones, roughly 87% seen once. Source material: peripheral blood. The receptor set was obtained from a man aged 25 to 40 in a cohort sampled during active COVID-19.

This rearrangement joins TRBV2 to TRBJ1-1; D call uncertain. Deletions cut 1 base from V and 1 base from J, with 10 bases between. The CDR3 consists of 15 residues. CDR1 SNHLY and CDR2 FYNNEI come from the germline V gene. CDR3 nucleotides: TGTGCCAGCAGTGAAGTTGGGCAGAAGAACACTGAAGCTTTCTTT. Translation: CASSEVGQKNTEAFF.

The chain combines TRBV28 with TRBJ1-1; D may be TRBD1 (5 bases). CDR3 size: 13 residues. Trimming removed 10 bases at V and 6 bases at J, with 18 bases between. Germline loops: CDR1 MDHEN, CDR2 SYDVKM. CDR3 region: CATFLGEKAEAFF. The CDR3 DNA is TGTGCCACCTTTCTAGGGGAAAAGGCTGAAGCTTTCTTT. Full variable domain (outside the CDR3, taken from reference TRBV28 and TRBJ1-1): DVKVTQSSRYLVKRTGEKVFLECVQDMDHENMFWYRQDPGLGLRLIYFSYDVKMKEKGDIPEGYSVSREKKERFSLILESASTNQTSMYLCATFLGEKAEAFFGQGTRLTVV.

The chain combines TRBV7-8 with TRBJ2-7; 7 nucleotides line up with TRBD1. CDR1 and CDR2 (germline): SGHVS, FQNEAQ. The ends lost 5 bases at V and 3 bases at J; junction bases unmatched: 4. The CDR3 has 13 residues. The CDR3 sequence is CASSLTGYYEQYF. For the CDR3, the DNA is TGTGCCAGCAGCCTGACAGGGTACTACGAGCAGTACTTC.

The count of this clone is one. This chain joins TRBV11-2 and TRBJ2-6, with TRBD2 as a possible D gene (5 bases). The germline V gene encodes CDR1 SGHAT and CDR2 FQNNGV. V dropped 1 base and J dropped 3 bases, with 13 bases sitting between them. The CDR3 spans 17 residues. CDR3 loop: CASSLVIVGVGANVLTF. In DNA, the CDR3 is TGTGCCAGCAGCTTAGTTATCGTCGGGGTTGGGGCCAACGTCCTGACTTTC.

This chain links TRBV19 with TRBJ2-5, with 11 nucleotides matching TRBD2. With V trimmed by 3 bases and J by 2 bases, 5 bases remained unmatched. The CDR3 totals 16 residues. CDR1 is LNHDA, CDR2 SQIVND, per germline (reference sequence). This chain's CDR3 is CASSMGRTSGQETQYF. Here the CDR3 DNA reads TGTGCCAGTAGTATGGGGCGGACTAGCGGGCAAGAGACCCAGTACTTC.

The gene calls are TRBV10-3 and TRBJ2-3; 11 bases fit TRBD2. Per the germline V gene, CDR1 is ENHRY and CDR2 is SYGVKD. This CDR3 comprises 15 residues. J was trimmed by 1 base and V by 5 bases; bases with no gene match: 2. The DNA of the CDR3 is TGTGCCATCAGTACACTAGCGGGGGGCACAGATACGCAGTATTTT. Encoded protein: CAISTLAGGTDTQYF.

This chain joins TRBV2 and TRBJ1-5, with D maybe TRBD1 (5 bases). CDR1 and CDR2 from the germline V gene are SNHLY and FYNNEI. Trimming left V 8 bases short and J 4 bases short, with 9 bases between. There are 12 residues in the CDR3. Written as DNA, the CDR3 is TGTGCCAGCGGGACTTTAAATCAGCCCCAGCATTTT. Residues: CASGTLNQPQHF.

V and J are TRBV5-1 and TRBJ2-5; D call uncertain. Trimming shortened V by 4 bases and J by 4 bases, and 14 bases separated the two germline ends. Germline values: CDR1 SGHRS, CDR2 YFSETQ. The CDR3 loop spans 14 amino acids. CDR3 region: CASSNQATVETQYF. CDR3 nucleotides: TGCGCCAGCAGCAATCAGGCGACGGTAGAGACCCAGTACTTC.

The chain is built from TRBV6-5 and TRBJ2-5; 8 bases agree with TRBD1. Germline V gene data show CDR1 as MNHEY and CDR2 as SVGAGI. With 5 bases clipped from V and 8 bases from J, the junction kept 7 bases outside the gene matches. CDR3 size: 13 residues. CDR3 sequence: CASSRTGSDTQYF. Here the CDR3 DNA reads TGTGCCAGCAGTAGGACAGGGAGTGACACCCAGTACTTC.